What follows are 2 T cell receptor beta chains derived from one specimen sequenced in a study of cytomegalovirus exposure and HLA in healthy donors. The study ran its PCR with 60 Vbeta and 13 Jbeta primers. The protocol was immunoSEQ multiplex PCR, while the TCRdb copy is restricted to in-frame clones and leaves out a portion. In the table there are approximately 170,000 clones, around four fifths of which are singletons. The material sequenced was PBMCs. These receptors came from a boy under 10 years old in good health and CMV-seronegative.

The chain uses TRBV5-1 and TRBJ2-1; possibly TRBD2 for D (6 bases). Germline CDR1 and CDR2: SGHRS and YFSETQ. V was cut by 6 bases and J by 7 bases, with 20 bases left in between. This CDR3 has 15 amino acids. The CDR3 protein is CASTSGWGVINEQFF. The CDR3 bases are TGCGCCAGCACCTCGGGGTGGGGGGTAATTAATGAGCAGTTCTTC.

The sample holds a few counts of this clone. The chain recombines TRBV9 with TRBJ2-1; 7 bases fit TRBD1. Germline V gene sequence: CDR1 SGDLS, CDR2 YYNGEE. V dropped 0 bases and J dropped 4; count of bases not matched to a gene: 10. The CDR3 runs 17 residues. The CDR3 coding sequence is TGTGCCAGCAGCGTAGCAGAAGGGGACAGCATATACAATGAGCAGTTCTTC. Residues: CASSVAEGDSIYNEQFF.